Sequencing of this TCR beta chain was carried out in a study of naive and memory T cell subsets. Notes on the study in general: Especially in CD8 cells, naive repertoires contained a few larger clonotypes, possibly CD45RA-re-expressing memory cells.

On this clonotype: Its antigen is as yet unknown.

CDR3 length equals 17 residues. V gave up 5 bases and J gave up 2 bases, with 20 bases separating them. The germline gives CDR1 LGHNT, CDR2 FRNRAP. Two oligonucleotides, mixed equimolar, formed the beta constant-region primer covering TRBC1 and TRBC2. Ligated cDNA was amplified by four rounds of PCR with nested alpha and beta constant-region primers and SP2. TCRdb called the UMI-ligation and nested PCR reads again in MiXCR, with one record for every CDR3 protein. The repertoire includes roughly 99,000 distinct CDR3 sequences, approximately 10% of them detected once, and more than 0.13% sits in the top ten.

The sample was naive CD4+ T cells from blood. The sequence was collected from a human donor in good health. The chain is built from TRBV12-5 and TRBJ2-3; weak D call: TRBD1 (5 bases). CDR3 in DNA: TGTGCTAGTGGTCGCCGCAACAAGACAGAAGCCACAGATACGCAGTATTTT. As protein: CASGRRNKTEATDTQYF.